This T cell receptor (beta chain) was documented in a study of T cell repertoires in cytomegalovirus infection. TCRdb independently ran MiXCR on the reads; one entry per CDR3 protein. This repertoire shows about 47,000 distinct CDR3 sequences, about 21% found once; its top ten account for about 53%. CDR1 MNHNS and CDR2 SASEGT come from the germline V gene. V lost 8 bases to trimming and J lost 2 bases, with 16 bases between them. The CDR3 spans 14 residues. This clonotype was counted ten times or more. Its target is unknown. The sequence came from a human donor in good health (CMV status not recorded). Some clones in this sample may be carry-over from other donors' samples. The sequences come from CD8+ T cells from cultured PBMCs, collected from culture after CMV antigen stimulation. J is TRBJ2-7 and V is TRBV6-1; D is perhaps TRBD2 (6 bases). Here the CDR3 reads CASVPGTATYEQYF. The CDR3 nucleotides read TGTGCCAGCGTTCCCGGGACTGCGACCTACGAGCAGTACTTC.